The subject of this entry is one T cell receptor (beta chain). The antigen remains unidentified. This entry is derived from a study of T-cell memory formation after mild COVID-19. Study in general: TCR clusters showed largely donor specificity.

TCRdb reprocessed the 5' RACE reads via MiXCR and lists one record per CDR3 protein. Of roughly 190,000 distinct CDR3 sequences in the sample, around 27% were seen once. The CDR3 contains 14 residues. Trimming left V 5 bases short and J 9 bases short, with 17 bases between. General observations from the study: Some SARS-CoV-2-responding clones were already detected in memory before infection.

The TCR comes from an adult woman who had mild COVID-19 (a few samples of this study predate the infection). Cell type and time point are not known. This chain uses TRBV12-3 or TRBV12-4 with TRBJ2-1; weak D call: TRBD2 (5 bases). Source material: PBMCs or a T cell subset sorted from them (not recorded which). CDR3 sequence (DNA): TGTGCCAGCAGTCCCAAACTAGACCCGCCTGAGCAGTTCTTC. Its translation: CASSPKLDPPEQFF.